This T cell receptor beta chain was found in a study of cytomegalovirus exposure and HLA in healthy donors. PCR primers comprised 60 Vbeta and 13 Jbeta primers. Produced via immunoSEQ multiplex PCR; TCRdb's table is partial and in-frame only. The table shows around 97,000 clones, with around 81% occurring only once. CDR3 length: 15 amino acids. Germline V CDR1 and CDR2: KGHSH, LQKENI. V lost 1 base to trimming and J lost 6 bases; unmatched junction nucleotides: 5. The clonotype originates from a man aged 35-49 years in good health and CMV-seropositive. The sample consisted of PBMCs. The rearrangement joins TRBV18 to TRBJ2-2; 7 nucleotides match TRBD1. The CDR3 sequence: CASSPRSGTAGELFF. The CDR3 bases are TGTGCCAGCTCACCACGGTCGGGGACAGCCGGGGAGCTGTTTTTT.